The source of this T cell receptor beta chain is a study of blood T cell repertoires in COVID-19. In the study overall: COVID-19 samples collected from the United States, Italy and Spain covered acute and convalescent phases.

CDR1 and CDR2 from the germline V gene are SGHKS and YYEKEE (reference sequence). The CDR3 is 20 residues long. The junction had 16 bases not matched to a gene; V was cut back by 0 bases and J by 3 bases. Study processing details: Estimated nucleated cell counts came from reference gene primer amplification. Libraries were prepared by immunoSEQ multiplex PCR; TCRdb keeps only in-frame clonotypes and omits some of them. V, J and clone size are taken as reported in that table, and D and trimming were inferred from the DNA itself. The sample consists of some 150,000 clones, about 85% of them appearing once.

The sequencing sample was made of peripheral blood. The source is a human donor in a cohort sampled during active COVID-19. This chain uses TRBV5-5 with TRBJ2-2, with 8 bases that match TRBD1. The CDR3 DNA reads as TGTGCCAGCAGCTTGGATGCCGCGGTCAGGGGGCGAGGGTACACCGGGGAGCTGTTTTTT. This translates into CASSLDAAVRGRGYTGELFF.